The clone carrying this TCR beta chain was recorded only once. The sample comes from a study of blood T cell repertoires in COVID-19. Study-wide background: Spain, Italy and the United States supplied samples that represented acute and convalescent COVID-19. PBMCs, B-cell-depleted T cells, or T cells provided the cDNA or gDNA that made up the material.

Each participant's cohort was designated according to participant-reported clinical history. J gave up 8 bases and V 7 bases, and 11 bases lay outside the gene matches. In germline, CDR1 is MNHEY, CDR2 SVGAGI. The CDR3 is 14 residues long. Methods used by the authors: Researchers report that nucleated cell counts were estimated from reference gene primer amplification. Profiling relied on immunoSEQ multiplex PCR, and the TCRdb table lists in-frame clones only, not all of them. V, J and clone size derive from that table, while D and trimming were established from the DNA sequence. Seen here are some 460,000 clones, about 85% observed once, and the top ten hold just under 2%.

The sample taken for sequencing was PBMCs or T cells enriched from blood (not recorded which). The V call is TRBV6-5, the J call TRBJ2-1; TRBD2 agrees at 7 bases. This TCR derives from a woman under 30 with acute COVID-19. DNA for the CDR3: TGTGCCAGCACCCCAAGGTGGGAGGGGCATGAGCAGTTCTTC. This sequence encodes CASTPRWEGHEQFF.